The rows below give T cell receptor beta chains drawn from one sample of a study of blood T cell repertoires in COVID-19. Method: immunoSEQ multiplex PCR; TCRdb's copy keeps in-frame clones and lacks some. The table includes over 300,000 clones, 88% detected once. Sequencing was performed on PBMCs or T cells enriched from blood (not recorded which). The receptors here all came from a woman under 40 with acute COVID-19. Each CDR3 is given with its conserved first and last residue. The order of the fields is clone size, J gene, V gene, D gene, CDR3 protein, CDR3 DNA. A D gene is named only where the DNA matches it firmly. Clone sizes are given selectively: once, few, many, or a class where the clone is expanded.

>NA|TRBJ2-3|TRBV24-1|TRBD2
CATGPGGSTDTQYF
TGTGCCACCGGACCCGGGGGGAGCACAGATACGCAGTATTTT
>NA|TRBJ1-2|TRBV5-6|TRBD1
CASSLMGSDRGRGYTF
TGTGCCAGCAGCTTGATGGGGAGCGACAGGGGGCGTGGCTACACCTTC
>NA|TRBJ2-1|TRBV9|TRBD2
CATTPLAGPREQFF
TGTGCCACCACCCCCCTAGCGGGGCCCCGTGAGCAGTTCTTC
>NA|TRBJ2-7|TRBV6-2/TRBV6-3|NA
CASSTLTGPLSLGEQYF
TGTGCCAGCAGTACGTTGACTGGCCCCCTCTCACTAGGCGAGCAGTACTTC
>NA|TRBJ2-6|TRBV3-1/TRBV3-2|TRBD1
CASSPDRVVNVLTF
TGTGCCAGCAGCCCCGACAGGGTAGTCAACGTCCTGACTTTC
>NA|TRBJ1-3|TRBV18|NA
CASTFRRVPEAGNTIYF
TGTGCCAGCACTTTTCGCCGGGTCCCGGAGGCGGGAAACACCATATATTTT
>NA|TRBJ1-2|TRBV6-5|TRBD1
CASDSVGQGIYGYTF
TGTGCCAGCGACTCAGTAGGACAGGGAATCTATGGCTACACCTTC
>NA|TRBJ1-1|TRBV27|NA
CASSSAFF
TGTGCCAGCAGCTCGGCTTTCTTT
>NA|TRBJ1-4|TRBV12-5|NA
CASGLGNRDEKLFF
TGTGCTAGTGGTTTGGGAAACAGGGATGAAAAACTGTTTTTT
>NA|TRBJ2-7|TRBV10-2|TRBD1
CASSQGASDEQYF
TGCGCCAGCAGCCAGGGGGCGTCGGACGAGCAGTACTTC
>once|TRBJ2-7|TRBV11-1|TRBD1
CASSFGQGYEQYF
TGTGCCAGCAGCTTTGGACAGGGGTACGAGCAGTACTTC
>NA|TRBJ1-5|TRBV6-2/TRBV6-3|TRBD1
CASSLFPGTGGKRGRIQPQHF
TGTGCCAGCAGTTTGTTTCCCGGGACAGGGGGCAAACGGGGAAGGATTCAGCCCCAGCATTTT
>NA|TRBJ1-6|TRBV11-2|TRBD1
CASRTTGGNSPLHF
TGTGCCAGCAGGACGACAGGGGGTAATTCACCCCTCCACTTT
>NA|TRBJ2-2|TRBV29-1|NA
CSVEQGLATGELFF
TGCAGCGTTGAGCAGGGTCTCGCCACCGGGGAGCTGTTTTTT
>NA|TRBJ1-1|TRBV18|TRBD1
CASSPVPLRQGAGTEAFF
TGTGCCAGCTCACCCGTCCCGTTGAGACAGGGGGCGGGCACTGAAGCTTTCTTT
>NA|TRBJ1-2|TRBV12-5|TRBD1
CASARTGGTGYTF
TGTGCTAGTGCTCGGACAGGGGGGACGGGCTACACCTTC
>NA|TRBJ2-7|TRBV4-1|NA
CASSQSGGYEQYF
TGCGCCAGCAGCCAAAGCGGAGGCTACGAGCAGTACTTC
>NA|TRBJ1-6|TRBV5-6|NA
CASSPEQGSYSPLHF
TGTGCCAGCAGCCCCGAACAGGGCTCGTATTCACCCCTCCACTTT
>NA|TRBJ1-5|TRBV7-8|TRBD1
CASSLSRTGRDYSNQPQHF
TGTGCCAGCAGCTTGTCCAGGACAGGGAGGGATTATAGCAATCAGCCCCAGCATTTT
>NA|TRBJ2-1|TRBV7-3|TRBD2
CASSLLAAPYNEQFF
TGTGCCAGCAGCTTACTAGCGGCCCCCTACAATGAGCAGTTCTTC
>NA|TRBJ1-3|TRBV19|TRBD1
CASRPDRGGNTIYF
TGTGCCAGCCGCCCGGACAGGGGGGGAAACACCATATATTTT
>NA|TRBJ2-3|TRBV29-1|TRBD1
CSVRDRDTQYF
TGCAGCGTTCGGGACAGAGATACGCAGTATTTT
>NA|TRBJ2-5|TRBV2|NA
CASMLTDQETQYF
TGTGCCAGCATGTTGACAGACCAAGAGACCCAGTACTTC
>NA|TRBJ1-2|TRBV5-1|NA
CASSFNGGALGYTF
TGCGCCAGCAGCTTCAACGGGGGGGCGCTCGGCTACACCTTC
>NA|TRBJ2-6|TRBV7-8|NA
CASSWAGTPSLISGANVLTF
TGTGCCAGCAGCTGGGCCGGGACACCCTCACTTATCTCTGGGGCCAACGTCCTGACTTTC
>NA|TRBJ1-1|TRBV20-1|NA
CSARDQSEAFF
TGCAGTGCTAGAGATCAGTCTGAAGCTTTCTTT
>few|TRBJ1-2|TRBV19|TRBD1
CASSPQGADGYTF
TGTGCCAGTAGTCCCCAGGGGGCCGATGGCTACACCTTC
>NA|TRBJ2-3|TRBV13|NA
CASSLTGQSTDTQYF
TGTGCCAGCAGCTTAACAGGACAGTCCACAGATACGCAGTATTTT
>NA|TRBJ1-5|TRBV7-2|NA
CASSSGDYSNQPQHF
TGTGCCAGCAGTTCAGGGGATTATAGCAATCAGCCCCAGCATTTT
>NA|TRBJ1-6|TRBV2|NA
CASASGRNSPLHF
TGTGCCAGCGCTTCAGGCAGGAATTCACCCCTCCACTTT
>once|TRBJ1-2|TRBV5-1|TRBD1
CASSFAGTGSNGYTF
TGCGCCAGCAGCTTTGCGGGGACAGGGTCCAATGGCTACACCTTC
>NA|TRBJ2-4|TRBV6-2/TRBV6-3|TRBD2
CASSSHGLAENIQYF
TGTGCCAGCAGTAGCCATGGACTAGCTGAAAACATTCAGTACTTC
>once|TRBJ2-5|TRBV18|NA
CASSLQETQYF
TGTGCCAGCTCCCTCCAAGAGACCCAGTACTTC
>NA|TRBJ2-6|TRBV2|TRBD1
CASRTDRGLSGANVLTF
TGTGCCAGCCGCACCGACAGGGGATTGTCTGGGGCCAACGTCCTGACTTTC
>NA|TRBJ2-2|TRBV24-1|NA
CATSERTDSGELFF
TGTGCCACCAGTGAACGGACAGATTCCGGGGAGCTGTTTTTT